What follows are 2 T cell receptor beta chains derived from one specimen sequenced in a study of cytomegalovirus exposure and HLA in healthy donors. Vbeta (60) and Jbeta (13) primers were used in the PCR. Produced via immunoSEQ multiplex PCR; TCRdb's table is partial and in-frame only. The sample yields 150,000 to 200,000 clones, over 70% seen once. Sample: PBMCs. These receptors all stem from a man younger than 40 in good health and CMV-seropositive.

The chain couples TRBV7-8 to TRBJ2-6, with D maybe TRBD1 (6 bases). This CDR3 is 16 amino acids long. With 5 bases removed from V and 2 bases from J, the gap between germline ends came to 13 bases. CDR1 SGHVS and CDR2 FQNEAQ come from the germline V gene. CDR3 nucleotides: TGTGCCAGCAGCCCAGCACGACAGGCTGGGGCCAACGTCCTGACTTTC. This codes for CASSPARQAGANVLTF.

The chain uses TRBV9 and TRBJ1-5, with D possibly TRBD1 on 5 matching bases. Trimming cost V 3 bases and J 2 bases, with 12 bases left between them. Germline values: CDR1 SGDLS, CDR2 YYNGEE. The CDR3 loop spans 15 amino acids. In nucleotides, the CDR3 is TGTGCCAGCAGCGGTCCCGGGGGTGGCAATCAGCCCCAGCATTTT. Encoded protein: CASSGPGGGNQPQHF.